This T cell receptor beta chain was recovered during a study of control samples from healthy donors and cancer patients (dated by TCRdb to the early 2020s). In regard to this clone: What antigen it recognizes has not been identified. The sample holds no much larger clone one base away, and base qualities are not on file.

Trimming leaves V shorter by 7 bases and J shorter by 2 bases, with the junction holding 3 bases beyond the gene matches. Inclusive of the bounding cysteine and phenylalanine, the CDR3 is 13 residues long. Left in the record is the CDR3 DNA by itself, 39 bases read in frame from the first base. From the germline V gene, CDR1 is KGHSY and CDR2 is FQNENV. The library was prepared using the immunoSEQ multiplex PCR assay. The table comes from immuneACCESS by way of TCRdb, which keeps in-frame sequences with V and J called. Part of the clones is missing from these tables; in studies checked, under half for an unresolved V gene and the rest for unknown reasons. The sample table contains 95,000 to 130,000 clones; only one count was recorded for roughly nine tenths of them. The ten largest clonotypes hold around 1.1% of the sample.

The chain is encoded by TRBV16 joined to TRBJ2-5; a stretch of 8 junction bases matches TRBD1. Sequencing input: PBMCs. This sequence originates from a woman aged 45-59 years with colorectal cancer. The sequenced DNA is TGTGCCAGCAACGACAGGGGTCAAGAGACCCAGTACTTC. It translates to CASNDRGQETQYF.